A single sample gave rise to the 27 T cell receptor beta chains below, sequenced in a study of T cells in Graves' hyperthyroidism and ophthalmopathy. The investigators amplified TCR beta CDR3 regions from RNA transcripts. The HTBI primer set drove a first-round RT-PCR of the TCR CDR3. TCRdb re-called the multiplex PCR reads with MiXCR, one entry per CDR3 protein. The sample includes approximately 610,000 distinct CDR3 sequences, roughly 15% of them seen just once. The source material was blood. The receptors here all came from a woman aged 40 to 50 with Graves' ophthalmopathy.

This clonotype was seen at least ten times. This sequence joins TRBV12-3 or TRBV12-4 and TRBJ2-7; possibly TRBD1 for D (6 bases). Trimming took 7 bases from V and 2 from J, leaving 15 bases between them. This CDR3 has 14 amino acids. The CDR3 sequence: CASTPPGDPYEQYF. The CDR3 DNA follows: TGTGCCAGCACCCCCCCAGGGGATCCCTACGAGCAGTACTTC.

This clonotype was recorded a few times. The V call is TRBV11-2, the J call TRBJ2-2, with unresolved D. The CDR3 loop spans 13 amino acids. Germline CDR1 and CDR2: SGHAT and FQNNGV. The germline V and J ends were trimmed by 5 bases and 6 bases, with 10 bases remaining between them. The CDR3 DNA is TGTGCCAGCAGCCCCGTAAGTGCCGGGGAGCTGTTTTTT. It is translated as CASSPVSAGELFF.

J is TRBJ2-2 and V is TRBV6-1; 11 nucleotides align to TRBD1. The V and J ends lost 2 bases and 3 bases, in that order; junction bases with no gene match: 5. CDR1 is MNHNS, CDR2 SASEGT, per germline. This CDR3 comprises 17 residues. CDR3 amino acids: CASSELGQGAHTGELFF. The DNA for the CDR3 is TGTGCCAGCAGTGAACTAGGACAGGGGGCCCACACCGGGGAGCTGTTTTTT.

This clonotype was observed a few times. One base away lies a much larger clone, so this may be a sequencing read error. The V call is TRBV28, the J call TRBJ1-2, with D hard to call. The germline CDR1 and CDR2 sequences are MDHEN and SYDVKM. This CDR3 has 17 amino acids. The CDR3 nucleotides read TGTGCCAGCAGTTTAACAGTGGGTCTCCCAGCTAACCATGGCTACACCTTC. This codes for CASSLTVGLPANHGYTF.

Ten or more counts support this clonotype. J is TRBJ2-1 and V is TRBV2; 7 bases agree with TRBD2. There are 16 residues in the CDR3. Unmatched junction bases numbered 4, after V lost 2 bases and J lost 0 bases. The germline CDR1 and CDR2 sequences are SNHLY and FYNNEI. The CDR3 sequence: CASSERDYLSYNEQFF. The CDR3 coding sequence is TGTGCCAGCAGTGAAAGGGACTACCTCTCCTACAATGAGCAGTTCTTC.

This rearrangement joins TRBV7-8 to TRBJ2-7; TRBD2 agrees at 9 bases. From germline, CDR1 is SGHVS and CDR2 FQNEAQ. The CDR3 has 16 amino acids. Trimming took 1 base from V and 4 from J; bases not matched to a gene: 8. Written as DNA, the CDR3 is TGTGCCAGCAGCTTAGAATTAGCGGGAGAGAGGTACGAGCAGTACTTC. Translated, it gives CASSLELAGERYEQYF.

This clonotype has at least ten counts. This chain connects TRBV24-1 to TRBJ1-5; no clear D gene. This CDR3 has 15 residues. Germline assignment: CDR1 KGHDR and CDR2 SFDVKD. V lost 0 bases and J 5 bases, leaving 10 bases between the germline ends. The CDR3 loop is CATSDLNAGDQPQHF. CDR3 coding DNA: TGTGCCACCAGTGATTTGAATGCCGGGGATCAGCCCCAGCATTTT.

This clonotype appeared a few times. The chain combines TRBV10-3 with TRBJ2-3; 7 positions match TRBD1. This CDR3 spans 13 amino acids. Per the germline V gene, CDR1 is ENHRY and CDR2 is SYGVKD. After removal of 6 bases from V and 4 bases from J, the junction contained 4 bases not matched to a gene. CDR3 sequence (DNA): TGTGCCATCAGCTGGGACAGCCCAGATACGCAGTATTTT. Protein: CAISWDSPDTQYF.

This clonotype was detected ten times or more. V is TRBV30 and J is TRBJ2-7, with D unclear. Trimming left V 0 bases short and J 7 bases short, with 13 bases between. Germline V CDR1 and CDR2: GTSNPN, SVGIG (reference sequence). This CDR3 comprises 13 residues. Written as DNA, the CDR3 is TGTGCCTGGAGTGTCGGACGATATGGGGAGCAGTACTTC. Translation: CAWSVGRYGEQYF.

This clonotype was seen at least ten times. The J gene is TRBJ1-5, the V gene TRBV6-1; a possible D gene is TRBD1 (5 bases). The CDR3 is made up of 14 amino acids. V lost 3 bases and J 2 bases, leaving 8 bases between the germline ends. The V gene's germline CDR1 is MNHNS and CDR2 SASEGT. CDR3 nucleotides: TGTGCCAGCAGTGAGTTCAGGGGCAATCAGCCCCAGCATTTT. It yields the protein CASSEFRGNQPQHF.

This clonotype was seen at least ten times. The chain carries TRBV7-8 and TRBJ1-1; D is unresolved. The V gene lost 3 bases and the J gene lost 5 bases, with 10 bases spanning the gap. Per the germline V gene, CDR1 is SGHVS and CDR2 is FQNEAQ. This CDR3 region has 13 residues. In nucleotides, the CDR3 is TGTGCCAGCAGCTTTGGACGGATTACTGAAGCTTTCTTT. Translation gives CASSFGRITEAFF.

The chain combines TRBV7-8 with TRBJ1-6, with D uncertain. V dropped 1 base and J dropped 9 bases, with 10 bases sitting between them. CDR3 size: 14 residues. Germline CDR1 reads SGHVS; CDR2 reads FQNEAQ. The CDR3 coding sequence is TGTGCCAGCAGCTTAGGCTCTTTTTCTTCACCCCTCCACTTT. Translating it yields CASSLGSFSSPLHF.

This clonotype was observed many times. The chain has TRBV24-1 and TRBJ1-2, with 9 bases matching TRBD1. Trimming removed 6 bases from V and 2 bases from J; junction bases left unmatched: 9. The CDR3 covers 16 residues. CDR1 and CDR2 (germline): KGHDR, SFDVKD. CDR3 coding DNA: TGTGCCACCAGTCCAAGACAGGGGGAACTAAACTATGGCTACACCTTC. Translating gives CATSPRQGELNYGYTF.

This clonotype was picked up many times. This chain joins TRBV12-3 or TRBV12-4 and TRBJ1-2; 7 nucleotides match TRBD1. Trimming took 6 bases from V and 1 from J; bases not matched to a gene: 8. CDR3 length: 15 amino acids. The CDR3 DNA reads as TGTGCCAGCAGCCTGACAGGGATTGGTAACTATGGCTACACCTTC. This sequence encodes CASSLTGIGNYGYTF.

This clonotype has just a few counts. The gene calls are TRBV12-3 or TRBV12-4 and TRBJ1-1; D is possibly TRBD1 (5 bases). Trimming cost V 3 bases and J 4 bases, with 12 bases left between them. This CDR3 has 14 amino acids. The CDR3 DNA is TGTGCCAGCAGTTTGCTTCTTGGGGGCACTGAAGCTTTCTTT. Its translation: CASSLLLGGTEAFF.

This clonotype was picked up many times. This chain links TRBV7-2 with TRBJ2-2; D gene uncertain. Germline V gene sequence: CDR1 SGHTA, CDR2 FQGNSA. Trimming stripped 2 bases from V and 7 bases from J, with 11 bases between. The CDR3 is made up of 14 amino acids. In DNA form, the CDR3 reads TGTGCCAGCAGCTTAACCGGGTTGGGCGGGGAGCTGTTTTTT. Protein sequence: CASSLTGLGGELFF.

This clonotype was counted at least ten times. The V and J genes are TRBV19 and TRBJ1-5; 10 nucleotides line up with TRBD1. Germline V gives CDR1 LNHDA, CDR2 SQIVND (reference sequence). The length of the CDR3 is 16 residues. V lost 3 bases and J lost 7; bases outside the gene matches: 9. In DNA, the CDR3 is TGTGCCAGTAGTATCGGGGACAGGGGAACCGGGCAGCCCCAGCATTTT. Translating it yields CASSIGDRGTGQPQHF.

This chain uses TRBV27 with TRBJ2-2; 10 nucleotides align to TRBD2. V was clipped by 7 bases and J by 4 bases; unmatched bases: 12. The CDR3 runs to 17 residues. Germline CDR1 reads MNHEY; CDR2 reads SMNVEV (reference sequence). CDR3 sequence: CASTTGAGGPVTGELFF. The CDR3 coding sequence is TGTGCCAGCACTACGGGAGCGGGAGGGCCGGTCACCGGGGAGCTGTTTTTT.

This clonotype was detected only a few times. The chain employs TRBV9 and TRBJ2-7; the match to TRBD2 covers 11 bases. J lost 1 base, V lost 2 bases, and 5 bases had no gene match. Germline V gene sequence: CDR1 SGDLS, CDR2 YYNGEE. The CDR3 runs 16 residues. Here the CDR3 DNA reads TGTGCCAGCAGCGTGACGGGACTAGCGGAATCCTACGAGCAGTACTTC. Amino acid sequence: CASSVTGLAESYEQYF.

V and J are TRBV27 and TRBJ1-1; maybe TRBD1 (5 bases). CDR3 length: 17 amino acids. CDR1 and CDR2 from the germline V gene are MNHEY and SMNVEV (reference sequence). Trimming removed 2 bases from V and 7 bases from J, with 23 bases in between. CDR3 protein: CASSLAGYGWPNNEAFF. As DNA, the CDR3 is TGTGCCAGCAGTTTAGCAGGGTACGGGTGGCCAAATAATGAAGCTTTCTTT.

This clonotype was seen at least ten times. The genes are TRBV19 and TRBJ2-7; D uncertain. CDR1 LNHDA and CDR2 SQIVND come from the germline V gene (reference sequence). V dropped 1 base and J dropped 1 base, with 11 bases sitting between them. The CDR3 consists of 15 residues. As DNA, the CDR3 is TGTGCCAGTAGTATAGCCGGGCCAAATTCCTACGAGCAGTACTTC. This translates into CASSIAGPNSYEQYF.

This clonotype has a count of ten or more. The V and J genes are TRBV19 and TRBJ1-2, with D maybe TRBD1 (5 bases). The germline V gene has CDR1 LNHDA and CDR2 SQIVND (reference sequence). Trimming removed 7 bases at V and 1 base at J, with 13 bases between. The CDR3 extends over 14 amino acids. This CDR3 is CASTEFQGNYGYTF. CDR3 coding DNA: TGTGCCAGTACAGAATTTCAGGGTAACTATGGCTACACCTTC.

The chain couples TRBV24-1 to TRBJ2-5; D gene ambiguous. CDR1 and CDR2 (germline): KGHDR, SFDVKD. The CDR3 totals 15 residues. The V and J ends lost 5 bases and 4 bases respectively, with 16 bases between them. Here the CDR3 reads CATSGSMESRETQYF. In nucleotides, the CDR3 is TGTGCCACCAGTGGTTCCATGGAGAGTCGAGAGACCCAGTACTTC.

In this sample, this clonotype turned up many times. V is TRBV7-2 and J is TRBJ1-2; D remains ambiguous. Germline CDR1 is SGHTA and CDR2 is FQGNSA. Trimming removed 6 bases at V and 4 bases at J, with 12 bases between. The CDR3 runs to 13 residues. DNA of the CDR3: TGTGCCAGCAGAACCCCTGACCCCTATGGCTACACCTTC. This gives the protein CASRTPDPYGYTF.

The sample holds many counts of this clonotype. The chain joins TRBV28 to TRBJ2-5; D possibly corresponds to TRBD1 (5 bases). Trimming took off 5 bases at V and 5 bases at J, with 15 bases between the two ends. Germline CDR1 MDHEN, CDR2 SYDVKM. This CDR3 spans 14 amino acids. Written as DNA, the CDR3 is TGTGCCAGCAGTCCGACAGCCTCCGGGGAGACCCAGTACTTC. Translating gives CASSPTASGETQYF.

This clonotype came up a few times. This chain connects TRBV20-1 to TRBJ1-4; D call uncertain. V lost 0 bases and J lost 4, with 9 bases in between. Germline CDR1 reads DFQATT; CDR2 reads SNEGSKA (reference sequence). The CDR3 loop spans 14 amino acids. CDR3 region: CSARDTGINEKLFF. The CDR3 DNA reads TGCAGTGCTAGAGATACCGGGATTAATGAAAAACTGTTTTTT.

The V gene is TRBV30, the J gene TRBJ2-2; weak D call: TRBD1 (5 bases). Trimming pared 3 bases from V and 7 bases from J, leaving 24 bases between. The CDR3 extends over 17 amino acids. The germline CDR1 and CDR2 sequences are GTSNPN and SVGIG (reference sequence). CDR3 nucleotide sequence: TGTGCCTGGAGCGACCGAAGCAGGGCCAGCTCGGGCGGGGAGCTGTTTTTT. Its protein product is CAWSDRSRASSGGELFF. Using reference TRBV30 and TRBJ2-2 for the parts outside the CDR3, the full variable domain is SQTIHQWPATLVQPVGSPLSLECTVEGTSNPNLYWYRQAAGRGLQLLFYSVGIGQISSEVPQNLSASRPQDRQFILSSKKLLLSDSGFYLCAWSDRSRASSGGELFFGEGSRLTVL.